The text below deals with one T cell receptor (beta chain). The sample belongs to a study of blood T cell repertoires in COVID-19. Study as a whole: COVID-19 samples collected from the United States, Italy and Spain covered acute and convalescent phases. Nucleic acid was either cDNA or gDNA, and it came from T cells, B-cell-depleted T cells, or PBMCs.

Germline trimming cut 4 bases from V and 5 bases from J; bases unmatched to any gene: 10. CDR3 length: 16 residues. CDR1 and CDR2 from the germline V gene are SGHRS and YFSETQ. The Seattle site enrolled patients during active infection and followed them longitudinally. As processed by the authors: Scientists estimated how many nucleated cells there were by amplifying reference gene primers. The assay was immunoSEQ multiplex PCR, and TCRdb's table has in-frame clones only and misses some. V and J calls and clone size are copied from that table; D and trimming were computed from the DNA. Among 220,000 or so clones listed, around 86% were seen once.

The sample taken for sequencing was peripheral blood. The sequence was collected from a woman aged 45-65 years with COVID-19, enrolled during active disease. The chain employs TRBV5-1 and TRBJ2-1, with 9 nucleotides matching TRBD1. The CDR3 spells CASSRRTGERNNEQFF. The CDR3 bases are TGCGCCAGCAGCCGCAGGACAGGGGAGCGGAACAATGAGCAGTTCTTC.